Listed below are T cell receptor beta chains from one sample, sequenced in a study of spatial heterogeneity in lung cancer. TCRdb processed the 5' RACE reads anew with MiXCR; each CDR3 protein has one entry. Of roughly 120,000 distinct CDR3 sequences listed, 11% are singletons. This specimen consisted of PBMCs, obtained at follow-up. The source is a female donor with early-stage non-small cell lung cancer. Each CDR3 is given with its conserved first and last residue. The order of the fields is CDR3 length, V gene, clone size, D gene, J gene, CDR3 DNA, CDR3 protein. The D gene is left open where the match is weak. Clone size is not always given. Where it is, it says once, few, many or a class for expanded clones.

>13|TRBV19|.|.|TRBJ1-6
TGTGCCAGTACAGGAGTATATAATTCACCCCTCCACTTT
CASTGVYNSPLHF
>16|TRBV12-3/TRBV12-4|few|.|TRBJ1-2
TGTGCCAGCAGTCCTATTGGACAGACCGCTAACTATGGCTACACCTTC
CASSPIGQTANYGYTF
>16|TRBV7-9|.|TRBD1|TRBJ1-3
TGTGCCAGCAGCTCCGGACAGGGGGCGAGTGGAAACACCATATATTTT
CASSSGQGASGNTIYF
>18|TRBV3-1|few|.|TRBJ2-3
TGTGCCAGCAGCCCCGAAGAGTGGATTACTTCTAGCACAGATACGCAGTATTTT
CASSPEEWITSSTDTQYF
>15|TRBV27|few|.|TRBJ1-6
TGTGCCAGCAGTTTCTGGAGCGGCAGTAATTCACCCCTCCACTTT
CASSFWSGSNSPLHF
>15|TRBV20-1|few|TRBD2|TRBJ2-1
TGCAGTGCTAGACGTGGCGGGGGAGCCTACAATGAGCAGTTCTTC
CSARRGGGAYNEQFF
>14|TRBV30|many|.|TRBJ1-4
TGTGCCAGATCCGGATTTGCAACTAATGAAAAACTGTTTTTT
CARSGFATNEKLFF
>13|TRBV28|few|TRBD1|TRBJ2-5
TGTGCCAGCCTTAGACAGGGCGTGGAGACCCAGTACTTC
CASLRQGVETQYF
>14|TRBV11-2|.|.|TRBJ1-1
TGTGCCAGCACCACAGGACCGGCGAACACTGAAGCTTTCTTT
CASTTGPANTEAFF
>12|TRBV20-1|many|.|TRBJ2-3
TGCAGTGCTACCGGACCTCCAGATACGCAGTATTTT
CSATGPPDTQYF
>16|TRBV11-3|few|TRBD2|TRBJ2-5
TGTGCCAGCAGCATAGGAGGACTAGCGGGATCGGAGACCCAGTACTTC
CASSIGGLAGSETQYF
>14|TRBV7-8|.|.|TRBJ1-3
TGTGCCAGCAGCGTTAGACACTCTGGAAACACCATATATTTT
CASSVRHSGNTIYF
>14|TRBV20-1|few|.|TRBJ1-4
TGCAGTGCTAGAATCGTGGCAGTAGGTGAAAAACTGTTTTTT
CSARIVAVGEKLFF
>15|TRBV20-1|.|TRBD2|TRBJ2-1
TGCAGTGCTAGGCGTATAGCGGGAGGTGGGAATGAGCAGTTCTTC
CSARRIAGGGNEQFF
>13|TRBV20-1|many|TRBD2|TRBJ2-3
TGCAGTGCCCCGGGACTAGGCCGTGATACGCAGTATTTT
CSAPGLGRDTQYF
>13|TRBV2|few|TRBD2|TRBJ2-1
TGTGCCAGCAGTGGGCTAGCGGGAGCTGAGCAGTTCTTC
CASSGLAGAEQFF
>15|TRBV7-9|few|.|TRBJ1-1
TGTGCCAGCAGCTTAGCGAGAGGGGCACTCAGTGAAGCTTTCTTT
CASSLARGALSEAFF
>15|TRBV7-8|.|.|TRBJ2-5
TGTGCCAGCAGCTCCGGACAGCCTGGGGAGGAGACCCAGTACTTC
CASSSGQPGEETQYF
>12|TRBV29-1|.|.|TRBJ2-1
TGCAGCGTAGACGGGAGCTACAATGAGCAGTTCTTC
CSVDGSYNEQFF
>12|TRBV4-2|few|.|TRBJ1-2
TGTGCCAGCAGCCAGGGGGTAGGTGGCTACACCTTC
CASSQGVGGYTF
>13|TRBV6-5|few|.|TRBJ2-4
TGTGCCAGCAGTTACGACTACAAAAACATTCAGTACTTC
CASSYDYKNIQYF
>10|TRBV20-1|many|.|TRBJ2-5
TGCAGTGCGGATGCAGAGACCCAGTACTTC
CSADAETQYF
>12|TRBV2|.|.|TRBJ1-1
TGTGCCAGCGTCAGGGAGTACACTGAAGCTTTCTTT
CASVREYTEAFF
>17|TRBV21-1|few|.|TRBJ2-2
TGTGCCAGCAGCAAGGACCGACGGGAGTGTAACACCGGGGAGCTGTTTTTT
CASSKDRRECNTGELFF
>15|TRBV20-1|few|TRBD2|TRBJ2-7
TGCAGTGCTACAACTCGAGCGGGAGGGGGCCGCGAGCAGTACTTC
CSATTRAGGGREQYF